These 4 T cell receptor beta chains were sequenced from one sample in a study of blood T cell repertoires in COVID-19. Here immunoSEQ multiplex PCR was the method, and the copy in TCRdb shows in-frame clones only, minus some. The sample records approximately 97,000 clones, roughly 86% being singletons. Sequences were obtained from peripheral blood. These receptors came from a human donor in a cohort sampled during active COVID-19.

The chain recombines TRBV6-5 with TRBJ2-1; tentative D call: TRBD2 (5 bases). V lost 2 bases, J lost 6 bases, and 11 bases lay in between. The germline V gene has CDR1 MNHEY and CDR2 SVGAGI. The CDR3 is made up of 14 amino acids. The DNA of the CDR3 is TGTGCCAGCAGTTACGGCGGGTCCCTCAATGAGCAGTTCTTC. Encoded protein: CASSYGGSLNEQFF.

CDR3 coding DNA: TGTGCCAGCAGCTCGCCAGATGGTTCCTACGAGCAGTACTTC. This sequence encodes CASSSPDGSYEQYF. The chain recombines TRBV5-4 with TRBJ2-7; D gene uncertain. The length of the CDR3 is 14 residues. The V gene's germline CDR1 is SGHNT and CDR2 YYREEE (reference sequence). Trimming left V 3 bases short and J 1 base short, with 11 bases between.

This chain joins TRBV4-2 and TRBJ2-3; TRBD2 might be the D (6 bases). This CDR3 region has 15 residues. Germline CDR1 is LGHNA and CDR2 is YNFKEQ. The V end was cut by 1 base, the J end by 14 bases, with 22 bases between. CDR3 sequence (DNA): TGTGCCAGCAGCCAAGTCGGGGGTAGCGCCCTACTTCTGTATTTT. Translated: CASSQVGGSALLLYF.

This clone has more than one count but fewer than ten. J is TRBJ2-7 and V is TRBV18, with TRBD2 matching over 9 bases. Unmatched junction bases numbered 10, after V lost 3 bases and J lost 7 bases. Germline V lookup: CDR1 KGHSH, CDR2 LQKENI. The CDR3 loop spans 15 amino acids. As DNA, the CDR3 is TGTGCCAGCTCACCGCCCCGCGGGAGGGCCAGGGAGCAGTACTTC. Protein: CASSPPRGRAREQYF.